Following are 9 T cell receptor beta chains from one sample sequenced in a study of response to subunit inactivated influenza vaccine. MiXCR, applied by TCRdb to the RT-PCR reads, yields one record per CDR3 protein. This sample has more than 250,000 distinct CDR3 sequences; just over 20% occur once, and the top ten carry roughly 10%. Sequences were derived from PBMCs from blood, sampled about 19 months after vaccination. The receptors shown here come from a man between 50 and 75 years old who received an inactivated influenza vaccine.

CDR3: CASSLDAEAFF. In DNA form, the CDR3 reads TGCGCCAGCAGCTTGGATGCTGAAGCTTTCTTT. The gene calls are TRBV5-1 and TRBJ1-1; D not certain. The CDR3 has 11 residues. Germline CDR1 and CDR2: SGHRS and YFSETQ. V was trimmed by 0 bases and J by 6 bases, leaving 3 bases between them.

The sample holds a few counts of this clonotype. This chain links TRBV7-9 with TRBJ1-6; tentatively, D is TRBD1 (5 bases). Looked up from germline, CDR1 is SEHNR and CDR2 is FQNEAQ (reference sequence). Deletions cut 1 base from V and 9 bases from J, with 10 bases between. CDR3 size: 14 residues. The DNA for the CDR3 is TGTGCCAGCAGCTTAGGTGACGGGGGTTCACCCCTCCACTTT. This translates into CASSLGDGGSPLHF.

The chain uses TRBV6-5 and TRBJ1-1, with a possible D match to TRBD1 (5 bases). V lost 2 bases and J lost 1, with 14 bases in between. CDR1 and CDR2 from the germline V gene are MNHEY and SVGAGI. The CDR3 runs 16 residues. CDR3 nucleotides: TGTGCCAGCAGTTACCCGAAAAGACAGCAGAACACTGAAGCTTTCTTT. Its translation is CASSYPKRQQNTEAFF.

The chain joins TRBV6-6 to TRBJ1-2; maybe TRBD1 (6 bases). The germline V gene has CDR1 MNHNY and CDR2 SVGAGI (reference sequence). Between the trimmed V and J ends, which lost 9 bases and 4 bases, there was a span of 15 bases. CDR3 length: 13 amino acids. The CDR3, as DNA: TGTGCCAGTCTGAGGGGGGTTGGCTATGGCTACACCTTC. Translation gives CASLRGVGYGYTF.

This clonotype was detected a few times. The gene calls are TRBV7-2 and TRBJ2-2, with TRBD2 identical over 7 bases. Trimming at V came to 3 bases and at J to 4 bases, leaving 5 bases not matched to a gene. Germline CDR1 reads SGHTA; CDR2 reads FQGNSA. CDR3 length: 15 amino acids. CDR3 residues: CASSFRGGGTGELFF. In DNA form, the CDR3 reads TGTGCCAGCAGCTTCCGCGGGGGAGGCACCGGGGAGCTGTTTTTT.

The chain joins TRBV18 to TRBJ2-3; TRBD2 might be the D (6 bases). The germline V gene encodes CDR1 KGHSH and CDR2 LQKENI. The CDR3 is 16 residues long. Trimming took off 4 bases at V and 0 bases at J, with 14 bases between the two ends. The chain's CDR3 is CASSLGIAESTDTQYF. In DNA, the CDR3 is TGTGCCAGCTCACTGGGGATAGCGGAAAGCACAGATACGCAGTATTTT. Looking up the rest from reference TRBV18 and TRBJ2-3 gives the full variable domain: NAGVMQNPRHLVRRRGQEARLRCSPMKGHSHVYWYRQLPEEGLKFMVYLQKENIIDESGMPKERFSAEFPKEGPSILRIQQVVRGDSAAYFCASSLGIAESTDTQYFGPGTRLTVL.

The chain has TRBV6-5 and TRBJ2-4; TRBD1 agrees at 7 bases. The length of the CDR3 is 17 residues. The germline V gene encodes CDR1 MNHEY and CDR2 SVGAGI. The V segment lost 4 bases and the J segment 0 bases; nucleotides outside the gene matches: 9. CDR3 in amino acids: CASSSGTVNVAKNIQYF. The CDR3 region has the DNA TGTGCCAGCAGTTCTGGGACAGTGAACGTAGCCAAAAACATTCAGTACTTC.

The chain combines TRBV7-9 with TRBJ2-5; D ambiguous. The CDR3 loop spans 14 amino acids. Trimming pared 5 bases from V and 2 bases from J, leaving 12 bases between. The germline gives CDR1 SEHNR, CDR2 FQNEAQ (reference sequence). The DNA of the CDR3 is TGTGCCAGCAGCCGGCGTCCAGAGCAAGAGACCCAGTACTTC. Protein product: CASSRRPEQETQYF.

This clonotype was found a few times. This sequence joins TRBV20-1 and TRBJ2-5, with D tentatively TRBD1 (6 bases). Trimming removed 2 bases from V and 1 base from J, with 23 bases in between. CDR1 and CDR2 from the germline V gene are DFQATT and SNEGSKA (reference sequence). The length of the CDR3 is 18 residues. This CDR3 reads CSARPRTVDHLFQETQYF. In DNA form, the CDR3 reads TGCAGTGCTAGACCAAGGACAGTCGACCACCTTTTCCAAGAGACCCAGTACTTC.